Described below is a single TCR beta chain sequence and its context. The antigen is not known. This sample stems from a study of blood T cells in healthy people across ages. The germline CDR1 and CDR2 sequences are SGHTA and FQGNSA. V was cut by 2 bases and J by 8 bases, with 11 bases left in between. This CDR3 has 13 residues. Study results and limitations: There was no known CMV status for donors, so expanded clonotype changes were possibly confounded.

Together with a sample-barcoded 5' primer, a J-beta primer mix was included in a second PCR lasting roughly 6 to 12 cycles. Tagging of each cDNA molecule was performed by a template-switch adaptor with 12 random nucleotides. Every sample produced at least 2.5 million CDR3-containing paired-end reads. MiXCR, applied by TCRdb to the 5' RACE reads, yields one record per CDR3 protein. This table holds hundreds of thousands of distinct CDR3 sequences, 25% to 35% found once. The TCR comes from a woman of 80 years or more in good health. Material for sequencing was blood. The rearrangement joins TRBV7-2 to TRBJ2-3; TRBD2 is a possible D gene (6 bases). CDR3 residues: CASSLMAGGTQYF. DNA of the CDR3: TGTGCCAGCAGCTTAATGGCCGGGGGTACGCAGTATTTT. Based on the CDR3 plus reference TRBV7-2 and TRBJ2-3, the full variable domain is GAGVSQSPSNKVTEKGKDVELRCDPISGHTALYWYRQSLGQGLEFLIYFQGNSAPDKSGLPSDRFSAERTGGSVSTLTIQRTQQEDSAVYLCASSLMAGGTQYFGPGTRLTVL.